This is a list of T cell receptor beta chains from one sample in a study of shared clonotypes between healthy human individuals. The repertoire was sequenced with immunoSEQ multiplex PCR; TCRdb's copy has only in-frame clones and lacks some. Counted here are 2 million to 2.5 million clones, roughly 95% occurring once; the ten biggest clones make up 1.1%. The material sequenced was naive CD8+ T cells sorted from blood. All receptors come from a man aged 18 to 35 in good health. The conserved cysteine and the conserved F or W are not part of the CDR3 here. D genes are given only for firm matches.

D gene: .; J gene: TRBJ2-7; V gene: TRBV6-5; CDR3 protein: ASSYTGLGPYEQY
D gene: TRBD1; J gene: TRBJ2-2; V gene: TRBV6-5; CDR3 protein: ASSVRQGVPGELF
D gene: TRBD1; J gene: TRBJ2-7; V gene: TRBV9; CDR3 protein: ASSSRKGAAEQY
D gene: .; J gene: TRBJ2-5; V gene: TRBV28; CDR3 protein: ASSFSGMETQY
D gene: .; J gene: TRBJ2-2; V gene: TRBV9; CDR3 protein: ASSPGVDWEDRRNTGELF
D gene: .; J gene: TRBJ1-4; V gene: TRBV25-1; CDR3 protein: ASKTGLNEKLF
D gene: .; J gene: TRBJ2-1; V gene: TRBV4-1; CDR3 protein: ASSQEPMTSYNEQF
D gene: .; J gene: TRBJ2-2; V gene: TRBV7-9; CDR3 protein: ASSFTLGGEDTGELF
D gene: TRBD1; J gene: TRBJ1-6; V gene: TRBV19; CDR3 protein: ASTGTAQRESYNSPLH
D gene: .; J gene: TRBJ1-4; V gene: TRBV1; CDR3 protein: TSSQDLPEGKLF
D gene: .; J gene: TRBJ1-1; V gene: TRBV6-5; CDR3 protein: ASSYDASGPEAF
D gene: TRBD1; J gene: TRBJ2-7; V gene: TRBV9; CDR3 protein: ASSDGQGYEQY
D gene: .; J gene: TRBJ1-5; V gene: TRBV7-9; CDR3 protein: ASSLIQGEESNQPQH
D gene: .; J gene: TRBJ1-1; V gene: TRBV19; CDR3 protein: ASSIEGGAF
D gene: TRBD1; J gene: TRBJ2-7; V gene: TRBV28; CDR3 protein: ASSEQGALLYEQY
D gene: TRBD1; J gene: TRBJ1-2; V gene: TRBV29-1; CDR3 protein: SVEEGEAGGYGYT
D gene: .; J gene: TRBJ2-7; V gene: TRBV27; CDR3 protein: ASSSDLAARTYEQY
D gene: .; J gene: TRBJ2-7; V gene: TRBV9; CDR3 protein: ASSVGHSYEQY
D gene: .; J gene: TRBJ2-2; V gene: TRBV5-1; CDR3 protein: ASSLGPTGELF
D gene: .; J gene: TRBJ2-7; V gene: TRBV6-5; CDR3 protein: ASSSSGSPKQY
D gene: .; J gene: TRBJ2-2; V gene: TRBV5-1; CDR3 protein: ASILGLRELF
D gene: .; J gene: TRBJ2-1; V gene: TRBV7-9; CDR3 protein: ASSTGTWQF
D gene: TRBD1; J gene: TRBJ2-1; V gene: TRBV27; CDR3 protein: ASTPGGPSYNEQF
D gene: TRBD1; J gene: TRBJ2-7; V gene: TRBV2; CDR3 protein: ASRPHPGQGDHEQY
D gene: TRBD2; J gene: TRBJ2-1; V gene: TRBV5-1; CDR3 protein: ASSFRASGGGTYNEQF
D gene: .; J gene: TRBJ2-7; V gene: TRBV7-3; CDR3 protein: ASSLAPQKSSYEQY